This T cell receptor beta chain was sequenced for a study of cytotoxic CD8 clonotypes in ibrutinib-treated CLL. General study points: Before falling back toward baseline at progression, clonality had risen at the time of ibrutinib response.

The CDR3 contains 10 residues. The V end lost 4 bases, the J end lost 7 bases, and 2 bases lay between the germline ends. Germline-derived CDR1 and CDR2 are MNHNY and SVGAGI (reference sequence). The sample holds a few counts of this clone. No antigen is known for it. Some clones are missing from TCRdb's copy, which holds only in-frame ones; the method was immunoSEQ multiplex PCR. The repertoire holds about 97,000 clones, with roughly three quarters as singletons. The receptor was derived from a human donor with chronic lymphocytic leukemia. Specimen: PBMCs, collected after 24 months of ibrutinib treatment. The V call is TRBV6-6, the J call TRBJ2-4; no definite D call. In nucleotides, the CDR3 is TGTGCCAGCAGTTCCAACATTCAGTACTTC. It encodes CASSSNIQYF.